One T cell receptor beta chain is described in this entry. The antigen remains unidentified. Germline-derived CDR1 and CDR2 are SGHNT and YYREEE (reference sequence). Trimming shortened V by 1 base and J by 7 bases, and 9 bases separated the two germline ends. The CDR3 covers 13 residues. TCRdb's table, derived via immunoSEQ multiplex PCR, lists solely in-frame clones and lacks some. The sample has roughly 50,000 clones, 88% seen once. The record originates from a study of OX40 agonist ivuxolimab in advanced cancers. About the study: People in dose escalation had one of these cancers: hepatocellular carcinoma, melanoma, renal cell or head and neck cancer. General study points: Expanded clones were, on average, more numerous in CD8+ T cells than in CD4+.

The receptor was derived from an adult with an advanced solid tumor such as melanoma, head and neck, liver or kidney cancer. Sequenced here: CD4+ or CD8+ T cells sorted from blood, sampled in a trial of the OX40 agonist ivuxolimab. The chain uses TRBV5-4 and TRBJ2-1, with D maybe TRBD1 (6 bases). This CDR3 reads CASSLSGENEQFF. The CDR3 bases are TGTGCCAGCAGCTTGTCAGGGGAGAATGAGCAGTTCTTC.